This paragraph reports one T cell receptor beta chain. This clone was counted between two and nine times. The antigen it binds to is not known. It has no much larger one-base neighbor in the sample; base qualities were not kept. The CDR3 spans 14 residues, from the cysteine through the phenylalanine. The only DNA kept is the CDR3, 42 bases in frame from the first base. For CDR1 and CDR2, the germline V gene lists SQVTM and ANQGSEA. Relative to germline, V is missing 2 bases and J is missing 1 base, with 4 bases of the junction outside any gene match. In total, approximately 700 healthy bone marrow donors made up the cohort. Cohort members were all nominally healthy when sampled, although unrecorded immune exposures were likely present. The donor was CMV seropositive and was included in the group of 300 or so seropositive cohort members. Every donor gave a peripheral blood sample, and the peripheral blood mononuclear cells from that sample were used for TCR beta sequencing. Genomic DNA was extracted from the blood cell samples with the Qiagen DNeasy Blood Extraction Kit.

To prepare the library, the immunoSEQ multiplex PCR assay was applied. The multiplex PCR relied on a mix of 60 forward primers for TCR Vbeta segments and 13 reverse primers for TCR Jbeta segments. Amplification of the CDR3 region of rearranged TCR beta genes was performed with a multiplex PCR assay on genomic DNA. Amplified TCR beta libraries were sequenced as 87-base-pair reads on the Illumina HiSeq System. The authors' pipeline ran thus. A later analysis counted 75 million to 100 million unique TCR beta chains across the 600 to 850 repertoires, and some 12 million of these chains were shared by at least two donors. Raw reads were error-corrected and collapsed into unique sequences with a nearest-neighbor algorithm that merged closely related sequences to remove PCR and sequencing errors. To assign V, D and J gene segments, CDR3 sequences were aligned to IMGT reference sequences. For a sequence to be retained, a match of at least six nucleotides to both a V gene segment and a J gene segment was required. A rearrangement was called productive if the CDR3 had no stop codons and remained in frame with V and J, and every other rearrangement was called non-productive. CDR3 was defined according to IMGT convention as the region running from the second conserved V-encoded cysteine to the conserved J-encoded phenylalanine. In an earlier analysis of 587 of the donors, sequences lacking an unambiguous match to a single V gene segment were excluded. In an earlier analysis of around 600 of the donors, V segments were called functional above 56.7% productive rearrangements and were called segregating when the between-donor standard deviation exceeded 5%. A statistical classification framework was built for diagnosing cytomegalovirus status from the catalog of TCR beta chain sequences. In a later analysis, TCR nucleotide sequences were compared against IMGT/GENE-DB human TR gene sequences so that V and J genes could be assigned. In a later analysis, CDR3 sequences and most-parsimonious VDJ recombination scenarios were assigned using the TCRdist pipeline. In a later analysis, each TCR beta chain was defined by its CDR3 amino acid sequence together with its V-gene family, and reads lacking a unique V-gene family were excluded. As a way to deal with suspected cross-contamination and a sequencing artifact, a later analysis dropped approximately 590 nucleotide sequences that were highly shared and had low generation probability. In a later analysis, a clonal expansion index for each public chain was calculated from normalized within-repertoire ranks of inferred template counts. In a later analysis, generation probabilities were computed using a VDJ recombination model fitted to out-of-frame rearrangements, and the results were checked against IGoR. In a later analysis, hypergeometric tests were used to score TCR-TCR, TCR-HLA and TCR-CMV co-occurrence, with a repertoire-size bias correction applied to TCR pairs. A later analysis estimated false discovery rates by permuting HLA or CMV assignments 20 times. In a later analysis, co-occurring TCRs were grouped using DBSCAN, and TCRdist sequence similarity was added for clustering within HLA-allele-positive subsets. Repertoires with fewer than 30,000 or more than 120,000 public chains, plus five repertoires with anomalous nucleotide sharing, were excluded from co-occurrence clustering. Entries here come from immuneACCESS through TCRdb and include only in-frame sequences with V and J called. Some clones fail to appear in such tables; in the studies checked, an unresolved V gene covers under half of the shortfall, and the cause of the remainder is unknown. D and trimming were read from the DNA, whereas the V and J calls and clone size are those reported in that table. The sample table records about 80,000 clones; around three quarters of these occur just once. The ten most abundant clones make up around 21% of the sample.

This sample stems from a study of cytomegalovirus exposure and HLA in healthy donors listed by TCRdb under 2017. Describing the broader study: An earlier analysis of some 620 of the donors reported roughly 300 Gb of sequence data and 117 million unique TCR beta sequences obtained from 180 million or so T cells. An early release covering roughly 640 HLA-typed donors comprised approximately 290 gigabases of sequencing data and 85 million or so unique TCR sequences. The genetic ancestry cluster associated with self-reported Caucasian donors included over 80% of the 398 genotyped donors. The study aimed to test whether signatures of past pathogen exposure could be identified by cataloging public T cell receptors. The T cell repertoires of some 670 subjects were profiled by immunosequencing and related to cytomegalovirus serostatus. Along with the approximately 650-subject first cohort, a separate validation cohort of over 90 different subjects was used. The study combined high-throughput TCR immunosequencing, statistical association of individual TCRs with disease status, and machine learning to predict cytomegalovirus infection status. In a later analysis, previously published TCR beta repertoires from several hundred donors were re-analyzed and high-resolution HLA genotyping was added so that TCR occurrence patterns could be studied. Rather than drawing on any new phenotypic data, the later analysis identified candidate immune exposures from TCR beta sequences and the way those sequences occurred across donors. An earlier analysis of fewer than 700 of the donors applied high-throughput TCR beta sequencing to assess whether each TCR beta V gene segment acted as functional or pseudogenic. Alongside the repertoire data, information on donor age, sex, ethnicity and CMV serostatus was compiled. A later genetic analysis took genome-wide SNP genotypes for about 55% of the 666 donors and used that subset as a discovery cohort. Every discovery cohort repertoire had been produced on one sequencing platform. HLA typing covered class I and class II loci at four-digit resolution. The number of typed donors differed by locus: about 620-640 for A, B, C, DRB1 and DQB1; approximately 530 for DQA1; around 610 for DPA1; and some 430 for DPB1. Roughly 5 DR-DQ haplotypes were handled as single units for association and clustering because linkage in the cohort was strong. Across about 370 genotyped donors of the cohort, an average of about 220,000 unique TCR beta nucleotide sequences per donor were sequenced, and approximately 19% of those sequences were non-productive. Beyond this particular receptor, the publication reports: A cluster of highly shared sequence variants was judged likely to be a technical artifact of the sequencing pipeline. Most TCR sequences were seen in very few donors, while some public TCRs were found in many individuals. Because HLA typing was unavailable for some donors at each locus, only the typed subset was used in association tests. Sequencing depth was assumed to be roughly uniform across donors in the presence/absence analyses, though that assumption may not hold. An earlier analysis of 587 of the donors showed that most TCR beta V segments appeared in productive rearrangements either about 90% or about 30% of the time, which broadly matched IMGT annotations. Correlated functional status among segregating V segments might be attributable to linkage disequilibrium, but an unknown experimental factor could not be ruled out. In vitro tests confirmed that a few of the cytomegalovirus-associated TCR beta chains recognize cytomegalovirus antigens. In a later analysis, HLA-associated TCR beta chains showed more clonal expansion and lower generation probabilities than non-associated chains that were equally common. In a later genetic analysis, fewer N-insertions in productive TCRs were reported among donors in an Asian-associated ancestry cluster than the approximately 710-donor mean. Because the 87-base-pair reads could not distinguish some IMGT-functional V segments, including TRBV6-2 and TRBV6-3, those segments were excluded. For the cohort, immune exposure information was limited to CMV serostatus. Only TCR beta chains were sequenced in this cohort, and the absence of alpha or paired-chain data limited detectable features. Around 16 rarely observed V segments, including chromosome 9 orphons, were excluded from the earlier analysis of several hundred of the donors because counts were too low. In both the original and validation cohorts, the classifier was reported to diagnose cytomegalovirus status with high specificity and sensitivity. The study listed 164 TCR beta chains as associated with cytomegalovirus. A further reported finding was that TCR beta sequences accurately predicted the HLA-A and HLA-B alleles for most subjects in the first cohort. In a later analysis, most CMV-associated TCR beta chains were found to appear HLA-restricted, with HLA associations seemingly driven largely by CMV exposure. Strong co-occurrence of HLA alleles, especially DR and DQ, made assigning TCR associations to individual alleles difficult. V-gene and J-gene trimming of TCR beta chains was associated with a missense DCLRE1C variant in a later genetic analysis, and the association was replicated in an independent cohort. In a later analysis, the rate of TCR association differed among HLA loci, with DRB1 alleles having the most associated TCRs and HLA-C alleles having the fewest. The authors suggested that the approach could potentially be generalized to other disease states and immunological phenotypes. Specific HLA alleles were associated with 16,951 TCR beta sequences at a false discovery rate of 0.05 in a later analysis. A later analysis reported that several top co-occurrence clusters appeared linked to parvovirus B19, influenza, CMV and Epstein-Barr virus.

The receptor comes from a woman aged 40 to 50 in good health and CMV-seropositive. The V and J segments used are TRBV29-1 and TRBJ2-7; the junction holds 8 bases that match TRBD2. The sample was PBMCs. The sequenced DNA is TGCAGCGTTGAAAATCCTAGCGGGTCCTACGAGCAGTACTTC. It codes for CSVENPSGSYEQYF.